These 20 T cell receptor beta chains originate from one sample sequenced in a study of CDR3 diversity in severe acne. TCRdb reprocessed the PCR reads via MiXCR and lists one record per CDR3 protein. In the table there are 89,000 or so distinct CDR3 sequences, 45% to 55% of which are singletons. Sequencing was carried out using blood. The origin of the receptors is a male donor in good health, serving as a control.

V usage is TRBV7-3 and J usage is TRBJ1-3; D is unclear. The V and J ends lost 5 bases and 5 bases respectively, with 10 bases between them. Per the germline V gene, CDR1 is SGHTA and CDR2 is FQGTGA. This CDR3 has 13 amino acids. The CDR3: CASSRDLRNTIYF. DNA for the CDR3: TGTGCCAGCAGCCGCGATCTGCGAAACACCATATATTTT.

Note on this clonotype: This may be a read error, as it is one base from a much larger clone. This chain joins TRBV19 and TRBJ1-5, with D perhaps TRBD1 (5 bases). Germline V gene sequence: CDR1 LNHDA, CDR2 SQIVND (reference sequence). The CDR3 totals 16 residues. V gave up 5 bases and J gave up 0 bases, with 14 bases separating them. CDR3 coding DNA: TGTGCCAGTAGTGCCCAGCGGGGGTCTAGCAATCAGCCCCAGCATTTT. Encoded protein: CASSAQRGSSNQPQHF.

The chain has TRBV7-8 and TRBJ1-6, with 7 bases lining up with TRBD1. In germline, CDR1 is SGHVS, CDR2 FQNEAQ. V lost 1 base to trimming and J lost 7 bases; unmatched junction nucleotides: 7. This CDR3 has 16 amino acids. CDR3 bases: TGTGCCAGCAGCTTAGTTAGGGGACAGAGGAATTCACCCCTCCACTTT. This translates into CASSLVRGQRNSPLHF.

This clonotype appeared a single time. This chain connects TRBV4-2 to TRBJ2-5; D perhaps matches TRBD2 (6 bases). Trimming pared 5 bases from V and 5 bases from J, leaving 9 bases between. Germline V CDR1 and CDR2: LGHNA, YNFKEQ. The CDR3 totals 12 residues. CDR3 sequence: CASSEGGETQYF. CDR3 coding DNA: TGTGCCAGCAGCGAGGGAGGTGAGACCCAGTACTTC.

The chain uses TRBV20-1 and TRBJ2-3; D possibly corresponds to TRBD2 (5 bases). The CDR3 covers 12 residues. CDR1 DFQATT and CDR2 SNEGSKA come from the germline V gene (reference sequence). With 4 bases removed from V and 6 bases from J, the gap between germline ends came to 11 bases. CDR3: CSATAGEDTQYF. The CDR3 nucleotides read TGCAGTGCTACCGCCGGGGAGGATACGCAGTATTTT.

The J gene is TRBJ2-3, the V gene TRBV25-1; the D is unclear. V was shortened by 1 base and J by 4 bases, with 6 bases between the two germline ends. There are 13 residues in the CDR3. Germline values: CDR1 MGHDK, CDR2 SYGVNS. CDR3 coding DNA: TGTGCCAGCAGTGAATGGGGTTCAGATACGCAGTATTTT. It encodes CASSEWGSDTQYF.

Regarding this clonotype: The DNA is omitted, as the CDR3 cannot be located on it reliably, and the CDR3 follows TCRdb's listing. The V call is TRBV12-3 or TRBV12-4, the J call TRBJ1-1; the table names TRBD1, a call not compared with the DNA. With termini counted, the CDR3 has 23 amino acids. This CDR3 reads CASSLEESLSEQFFGPGATEAFF.

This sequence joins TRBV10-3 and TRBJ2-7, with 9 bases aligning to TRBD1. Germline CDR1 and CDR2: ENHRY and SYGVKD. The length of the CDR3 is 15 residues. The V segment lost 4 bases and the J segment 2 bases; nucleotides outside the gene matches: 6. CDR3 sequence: CAISGRTGVPYEQYF. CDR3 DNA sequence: TGTGCCATCAGTGGGAGGACAGGGGTCCCCTACGAGCAGTACTTC.

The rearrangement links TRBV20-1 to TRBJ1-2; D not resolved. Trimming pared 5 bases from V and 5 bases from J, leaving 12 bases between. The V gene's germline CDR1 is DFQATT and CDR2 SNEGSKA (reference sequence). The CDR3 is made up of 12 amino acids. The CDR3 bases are TGCAGTGCTGACGACTTTGTGTATGGCTACACCTTC. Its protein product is CSADDFVYGYTF.

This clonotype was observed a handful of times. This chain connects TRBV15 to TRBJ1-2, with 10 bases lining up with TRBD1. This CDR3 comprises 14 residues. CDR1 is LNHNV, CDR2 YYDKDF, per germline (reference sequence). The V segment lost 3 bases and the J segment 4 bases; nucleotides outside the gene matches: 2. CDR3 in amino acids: CATSRDRGSYGYTF. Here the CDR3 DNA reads TGTGCCACCAGCAGGGACAGGGGGAGCTATGGCTACACCTTC.

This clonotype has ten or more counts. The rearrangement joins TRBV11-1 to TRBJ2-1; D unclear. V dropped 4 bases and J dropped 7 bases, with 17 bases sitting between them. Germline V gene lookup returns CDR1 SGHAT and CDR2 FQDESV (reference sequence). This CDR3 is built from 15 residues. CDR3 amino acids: CASSSSWGVMNEQFF. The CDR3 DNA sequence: TGTGCCAGCAGCTCCAGTTGGGGTGTAATGAATGAGCAGTTCTTC. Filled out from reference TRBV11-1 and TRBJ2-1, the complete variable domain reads EAEVAQSPRYKITEKSQAVAFWCDPISGHATLYWYRQILGQGPELLVQFQDESVVDDSQLPKDRFSAERLKGVDSTLKIQPAELGDSAMYLCASSSSWGVMNEQFFGPGTRLTVL.

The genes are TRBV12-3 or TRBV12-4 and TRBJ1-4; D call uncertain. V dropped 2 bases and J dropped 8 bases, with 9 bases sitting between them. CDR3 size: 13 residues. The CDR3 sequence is CASSLREREKLFF. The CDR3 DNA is TGTGCCAGCAGTTTAAGGGAGAGGGAAAAACTGTTTTTT.

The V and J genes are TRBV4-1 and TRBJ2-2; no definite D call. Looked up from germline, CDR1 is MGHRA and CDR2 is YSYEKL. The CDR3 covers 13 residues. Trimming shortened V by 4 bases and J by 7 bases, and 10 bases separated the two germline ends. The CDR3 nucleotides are TGCGCCAGCAGCCCGTTCAGACTCGGGGAGCTGTTTTTT. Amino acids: CASSPFRLGELFF.

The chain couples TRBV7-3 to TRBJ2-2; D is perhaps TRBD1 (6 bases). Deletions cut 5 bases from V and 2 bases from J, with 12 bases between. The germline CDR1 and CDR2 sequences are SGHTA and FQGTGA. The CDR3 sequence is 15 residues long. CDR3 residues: CASSPPGHNTGELFF. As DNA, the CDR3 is TGTGCCAGCAGCCCTCCGGGACACAACACCGGGGAGCTGTTTTTT.

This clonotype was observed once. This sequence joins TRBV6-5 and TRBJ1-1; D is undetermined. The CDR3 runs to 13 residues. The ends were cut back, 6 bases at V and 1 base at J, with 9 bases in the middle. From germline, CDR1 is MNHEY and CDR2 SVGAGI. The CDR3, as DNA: TGTGCCAGCAGATCACAAGCGAACACTGAAGCTTTCTTT. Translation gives CASRSQANTEAFF.

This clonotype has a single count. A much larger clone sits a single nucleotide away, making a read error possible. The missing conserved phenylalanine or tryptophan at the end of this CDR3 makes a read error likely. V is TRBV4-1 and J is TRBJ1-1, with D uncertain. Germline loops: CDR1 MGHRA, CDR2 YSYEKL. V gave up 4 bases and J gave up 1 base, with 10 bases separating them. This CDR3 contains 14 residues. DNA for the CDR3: TGCGCCAGCAGCCCCGTTGGGAGGAACACTGAAGCTTTCCTT. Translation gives CASSPVGRNTEAFL.

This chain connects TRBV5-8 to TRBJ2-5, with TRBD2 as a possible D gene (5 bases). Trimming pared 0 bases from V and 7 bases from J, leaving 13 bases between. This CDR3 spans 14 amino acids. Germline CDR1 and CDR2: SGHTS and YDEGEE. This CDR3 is CASSLGGPSGTQYF. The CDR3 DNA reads TGTGCCAGCAGCTTGGGAGGGCCCTCTGGGACCCAGTACTTC.

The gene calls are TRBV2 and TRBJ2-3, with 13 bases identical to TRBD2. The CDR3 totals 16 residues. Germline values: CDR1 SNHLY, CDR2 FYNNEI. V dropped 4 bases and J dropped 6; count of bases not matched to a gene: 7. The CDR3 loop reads CASSVGGLAGEDTQYF. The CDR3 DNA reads TGTGCCAGCAGTGTCGGTGGACTAGCGGGAGAGGATACGCAGTATTTT. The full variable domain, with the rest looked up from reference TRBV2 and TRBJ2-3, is EPEVTQTPSHQVTQMGQEVILRCVPISNHLYFYWYRQILGQKVEFLVSFYNNEISEKSEIFDDQFSVERPDGSNFTLKIRSTKLEDSAMYFCASSVGGLAGEDTQYFGPGTRLTVL.

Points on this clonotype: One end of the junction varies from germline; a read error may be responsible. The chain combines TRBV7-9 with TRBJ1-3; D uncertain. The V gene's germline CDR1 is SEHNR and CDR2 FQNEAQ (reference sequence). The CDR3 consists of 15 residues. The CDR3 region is CASSFSGGPINAIYF. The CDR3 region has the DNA TGTGCCAGCAGCTTCAGCGGAGGGCCAATAAACGCCATATATTTT.

The CDR3 nucleotides are TGTGCCAGCAGTGGCGGGAGCAATGAGCAGTTCTTC. Translating it yields CASSGGSNEQFF. The chain has TRBV6-4 and TRBJ2-1; 7 bases are a match to TRBD2. The CDR3 runs to 12 residues. Per germline, CDR1 MRHNA and CDR2 SNTAGT. J gave up 6 bases and V 4 bases, and 0 bases lay outside the gene matches.